The next 27 T cell receptor beta chains were all read from a single sample in a study of T cells after yellow fever vaccination (dated by TCRdb to between 2018 and 2021). This sample's treatment or condition label indicates: live attenuated yellow fever vaccine strain. Libraries were prepared through 5' RACE. Sequencing was carried out with an Illumina HiSeq 2500. The public sequencing data were trimmed at Q25 with fastp and processed into clonotypes with MiXCR by TCRdb, which kept only in-frame beta chains. All rows with the same CDR3 protein become a single entry with the most common DNA and genes. The sample table records fewer than 35,000 distinct CDR3 sequences; about 11% of these occur just once. Jointly, the top ten make up 12% of the sample. The sample here was PBMCs, either bulk or a sorted T-cell subset (CD4+, CD8+, memory, or dextramer-sorted; not recorded which), taken more than 14 days after the first yellow fever vaccination. These receptors all stem from a man aged 18 to 30 who received the YFV17D yellow fever vaccine.

There are many counts of this clonotype. This rearrangement joins TRBV15 to TRBJ2-5; D not resolved. There are 15 residues in the CDR3. Trimming removed 5 bases at V and 4 bases at J, with 17 bases between. CDR1 LNHNV and CDR2 YYDKDF come from the germline V gene (reference sequence). CDR3 in amino acids: CATSARKGLGETQYF. CDR3 sequence (DNA): TGTGCCACCAGCGCACGTAAGGGTTTGGGAGAGACCCAGTACTTC.

This clonotype was observed many times. The chain combines TRBV5-1 with TRBJ2-1; perhaps TRBD2 as D (6 bases). Trimming cost V 3 bases and J 9 bases, with 13 bases left between them. There are 13 residues in the CDR3. CDR1 and CDR2 from the germline V gene are SGHRS and YFSETQ. The CDR3 sequence is CASSSDVGGEQFF. In DNA form, the CDR3 reads TGCGCCAGCAGCTCGGACGTGGGAGGTGAGCAGTTCTTC. The variable domain in full, with the rest retrieved from reference TRBV5-1 and TRBJ2-1, is KAGVTQTPRYLIKTRGQQVTLSCSPISGHRSVSWYQQTPGQGLQFLFEYFSETQRNKGNFPGRFSGRQFSNSRSEMNVSTLELGDSALYLCASSSDVGGEQFFGPGTRLTVL.

This clonotype was seen ten or more times. The chain is built from TRBV7-2 and TRBJ1-5; D uncertain. The CDR3 totals 14 residues. The ends were cut back, 2 bases at V and 7 bases at J, with 12 bases in the middle. CDR1 is SGHTA and CDR2 is FQGNSA in the germline V gene. The CDR3 DNA follows: TGTGCCAGCAGCTTAAGGGTTCAGGAACAGCCCCAGCATTTT. This gives the protein CASSLRVQEQPQHF.

This rearrangement joins TRBV5-1 to TRBJ2-3; a possible D gene is TRBD1 (5 bases). Germline-derived CDR1 and CDR2 are SGHRS and YFSETQ. The CDR3 consists of 15 residues. With 2 bases removed from V and 4 bases from J, the gap between germline ends came to 14 bases. CDR3 residues: CASSFDSPSPDTQYF. The CDR3 coding sequence is TGCGCCAGCAGCTTCGACAGCCCTTCTCCAGATACGCAGTATTTT.

Ten or more counts support this clonotype. This rearrangement joins TRBV7-2 to TRBJ2-5; tentatively, D is TRBD1 (6 bases). This CDR3 contains 12 residues. The ends were cut back, 4 bases at V and 10 bases at J, with 13 bases in the middle. The germline V gene encodes CDR1 SGHTA and CDR2 FQGNSA. CDR3 nucleotide sequence: TGTGCCAGCAGCTGGGCAGGGGAAGGCCAGTACTTC. Translation gives CASSWAGEGQYF.

As for this clonotype: A much larger clone lies one base from this, so it may be a read error. This sequence joins TRBV10-3 and TRBJ1-1; 9 bases match TRBD1. Germline values: CDR1 ENHRY, CDR2 SYGVKD. The CDR3 runs 13 residues. The CDR3 coding sequence is TGTGCCATCAGTGAGACACAGGGGGCTGAAGATTTCTTT. Encoded protein: CAISETQGAEDFF.

This clonotype was counted ten times or more. J is TRBJ2-2 and V is TRBV2; D gene uncertain. The CDR3 runs 14 residues. V was trimmed by 5 bases and J by 0 bases, leaving 7 bases between them. Germline-derived CDR1 and CDR2 are SNHLY and FYNNEI. The CDR3 bases are TGTGCCAGCAGTTTTTGGGCGAACACCGGGGAGCTGTTTTTT. Amino acids: CASSFWANTGELFF.

Ten or more counts support this clonotype. The rearrangement uses TRBV30 and TRBJ2-4, with TRBD1 as a possible D gene (6 bases). The CDR3 length is 13 residues. Germline lookup yields CDR1 GTSNPN and CDR2 SVGIG (reference sequence). Trimming removed 2 bases from V and 6 bases from J, with 11 bases in between. The CDR3 sequence: CAWSKARGNIQYF. In DNA, the CDR3 is TGTGCCTGGAGTAAGGCCAGGGGAAACATTCAGTACTTC.

Notes on this clonotype: Relative to the germline gene, one junction end is altered; a read error may explain this. The chain links TRBV5-5 to TRBJ2-5; possibly TRBD1 for D (6 bases). The CDR3 is made up of 15 amino acids. The V gene's germline CDR1 is SGHKS and CDR2 YYEKEE (reference sequence). CDR3 in DNA: TGTGCCAGAAGCTTGGCCAACCCTAGGGGGGAGACCCAGTACTTC. Protein sequence: CARSLANPRGETQYF.

This clonotype showed up many times. The rearrangement uses TRBV6-5 and TRBJ2-5; D uncertain. Trimming cost V 10 bases and J 4 bases, with 13 bases left between them. The CDR3 sequence is 12 residues long. Germline V CDR1 and CDR2: MNHEY, SVGAGI. The CDR3 is CATSGSGETQYF. CDR3 bases: TGTGCCACCTCGGGTAGTGGAGAGACCCAGTACTTC.

At least ten counts were recorded for this clonotype. This chain's CDR3 is CASSQFGRNTEAFF. The CDR3 region has the DNA TGTGCCAGCAGCCAGTTCGGTAGGAACACTGAAGCTTTCTTT. The rearrangement links TRBV27 to TRBJ1-1; no definite D call. Between the trimmed V and J ends, which lost 6 bases and 1 base, there was a span of 12 bases. This CDR3 spans 14 amino acids. CDR1 MNHEY and CDR2 SMNVEV come from the germline V gene (reference sequence).

The sample holds many counts of this clonotype. The chain carries TRBV2 and TRBJ2-4; TRBD2 agrees at 11 bases. The junction had 7 bases not matched to a gene; V was cut back by 3 bases and J by 0 bases. Per the germline V gene, CDR1 is SNHLY and CDR2 is FYNNEI. This CDR3 contains 18 residues. As DNA, the CDR3 is TGTGCCAGCAGTGATTTGGGACTAGCGGCTAGAGCCAAAAACATTCAGTACTTC. As protein: CASSDLGLAARAKNIQYF.

This clonotype was counted many times. In DNA form, the CDR3 reads TGTGCCAGCAGTCTCACTAGCGCAGATACGCAGTATTTT. It specifies CASSLTSADTQYF. The rearrangement uses TRBV27 and TRBJ2-3; 7 bases line up with TRBD2. The J segment lost 4 bases and the V segment lost 5 bases, leaving 3 bases of the junction unmatched. The CDR3 runs 13 residues. The V gene's germline CDR1 is MNHEY and CDR2 SMNVEV (reference sequence).

This clonotype was counted only a few times. V usage is TRBV10-3 and J usage is TRBJ1-2; 9 bases agree with TRBD1. The CDR3 is 18 residues long. The V and J ends lost 6 bases and 6 bases, in that order; junction bases with no gene match: 20. Germline V lookup: CDR1 ENHRY, CDR2 SYGVKD. The CDR3 sequence is CAISPSNRGRGSSHGYTF. The CDR3 nucleotides read TGTGCCATCAGCCCGAGCAACAGGGGGCGCGGGTCGAGCCATGGCTACACCTTC.

This clonotype was counted at least ten times. V and J are TRBV5-1 and TRBJ2-1; TRBD2 agrees at 7 bases. Per the germline V gene, CDR1 is SGHRS and CDR2 is YFSETQ. Losses at the gene ends were 0 bases for V and 10 bases for J; bases not matched to a gene: 1. There are 12 residues in the CDR3. The CDR3 nucleotides are TGCGCCAGCAGCTTGGTTAGCGGGGAGCAGTTCTTC. Its protein product is CASSLVSGEQFF.

This clonotype appeared many times. The chain recombines TRBV7-2 with TRBJ1-1; tentative D call: TRBD1 (5 bases). The CDR3 consists of 14 residues. The germline V gene encodes CDR1 SGHTA and CDR2 FQGNSA. V shed 5 bases and J shed 1 base, with 11 bases lying between them. The CDR3 nucleotides are TGTGCCAGCAGCCCAGGGACGAGGAACACTGAAGCTTTCTTT. Its protein product is CASSPGTRNTEAFF.

This clonotype was recorded at least ten times. The CDR3 sequence is CSVHRVRGGYTF. The CDR3 DNA sequence: TGCAGCGTTCATCGGGTCAGGGGTGGCTACACCTTC. V and J are TRBV29-1 and TRBJ1-2; D is perhaps TRBD1 (6 bases). V lost 5 bases and J lost 7, with 14 bases in between. Per the germline V gene, CDR1 is SQVTM and CDR2 is ANQGSEA. This CDR3 spans 12 amino acids.

This clonotype was counted at least ten times. The chain joins TRBV4-3 to TRBJ1-2, with a possible D match to TRBD1 (5 bases). CDR1 and CDR2 from the germline V gene are LGHNA and YSLEER. Trimming removed 0 bases at V and 5 bases at J, with 16 bases between. The CDR3 spans 16 residues. In DNA, the CDR3 is TGCGCCAGCAGCCAAGATCGAGGGGAGGGGCGGTATGGCTACACCTTC. It yields the protein CASSQDRGEGRYGYTF.

In its sample, this clonotype was seen many times. The chain couples TRBV19 to TRBJ1-6; D ambiguous. This CDR3 comprises 13 residues. With 5 bases removed from V and 7 bases from J, the gap between germline ends came to 9 bases. The germline V gene encodes CDR1 LNHDA and CDR2 SQIVND (reference sequence). The CDR3 reads CASSVTRNSPLHF. CDR3 in DNA: TGTGCCAGTAGTGTCACACGGAATTCACCCCTCCACTTT.

This clonotype was found many times. The CDR3 DNA sequence: TGTGCCAGCAGTCCCAAGGGGGGGAGAGGGCGAGCTTTCTTT. Amino acids: CASSPKGGRGRAFF. The chain carries TRBV27 and TRBJ1-1, with D possibly TRBD1 on 6 matching bases. Trimming removed 5 bases from V and 10 bases from J, with 20 bases in between. The CDR3 runs to 14 residues. Germline-derived CDR1 and CDR2 are MNHEY and SMNVEV (reference sequence).

In its sample, this clonotype was seen many times. The V and J genes are TRBV6-5 and TRBJ1-1, with 9 bases aligning to TRBD1. Germline CDR1 reads MNHEY; CDR2 reads SVGAGI. Germline trimming cut 5 bases from V and 1 base from J; bases unmatched to any gene: 5. The CDR3 sequence is 15 residues long. In DNA, the CDR3 is TGTGCCAGCAGTCGGGACAGGGTTGGGAACACTGAAGCTTTCTTT. It yields the protein CASSRDRVGNTEAFF.

The chain has TRBV18 and TRBJ2-7; 7 nucleotides agree with TRBD1. Germline lookup yields CDR1 KGHSH and CDR2 LQKENI. The CDR3 loop spans 13 amino acids. The V segment lost 3 bases and the J segment 9 bases; nucleotides outside the gene matches: 8. The CDR3 nucleotides read TGTGCCAGCTCACCCGGGACAGAAGAGCGGCAGTACGTC. This sequence encodes CASSPGTEERQYV.

The table lists this clonotype with many counts. The chain recombines TRBV29-1 with TRBJ1-6; D might be TRBD1 (6 bases). CDR1 is SQVTM, CDR2 ANQGSEA, per germline. The CDR3 contains 15 residues. Between the trimmed V and J ends, which lost 4 bases and 8 bases, there was a span of 18 bases. The DNA for the CDR3 is TGCAGCGTTGCGACACGGCAGGGGAAGGATTCACCCCTCCACTTT. This encodes CSVATRQGKDSPLHF.

This clonotype occurred many times. The chain employs TRBV7-8 and TRBJ1-2; D not certain. This CDR3 contains 14 residues. Between the trimmed V and J ends, which lost 1 base and 0 bases, there was a span of 6 bases. The germline gives CDR1 SGHVS, CDR2 FQNEAQ. The CDR3, as DNA: TGTGCCAGCAGCTTAGGGTCAGCTAACTATGGCTACACCTTC. This gives the protein CASSLGSANYGYTF.

By sample fraction, this clonotype is hyperexpanded. The chain uses TRBV12-3 or TRBV12-4 and TRBJ2-3; maybe TRBD2 (6 bases). Trimming pared 3 bases from V and 6 bases from J, leaving 13 bases between. CDR3 length: 14 residues. The DNA of the CDR3 is TGTGCCAGCAGTTTGGGCGGGGTAGGGGATACGCAGTATTTT. Its protein product is CASSLGGVGDTQYF.

This clonotype was found many times. V gene TRBV5-1 combines with J gene TRBJ2-1; the match to TRBD2 covers 13 bases. Unmatched junction bases numbered 10, after V lost 4 bases and J lost 9 bases. The CDR3 extends over 16 amino acids. The germline V gene encodes CDR1 SGHRS and CDR2 YFSETQ. In DNA form, the CDR3 reads TGCGCCAGCAGCGCACTCACTAGCGGGGGGGCCCGTGAGCAGTTCTTC. It yields the protein CASSALTSGGAREQFF.

This clonotype was counted at least ten times. The chain carries TRBV28 and TRBJ2-1; 8 bases align to TRBD2. CDR3 length: 16 residues. J lost 0 bases, V lost 4 bases, and 5 bases had no gene match. Germline CDR1 and CDR2: MDHEN and SYDVKM. The DNA of the CDR3 is TGTGCCAGCAGTTCCCTAGCGGGCAGCTCCTACAATGAGCAGTTCTTC. Translated: CASSSLAGSSYNEQFF.